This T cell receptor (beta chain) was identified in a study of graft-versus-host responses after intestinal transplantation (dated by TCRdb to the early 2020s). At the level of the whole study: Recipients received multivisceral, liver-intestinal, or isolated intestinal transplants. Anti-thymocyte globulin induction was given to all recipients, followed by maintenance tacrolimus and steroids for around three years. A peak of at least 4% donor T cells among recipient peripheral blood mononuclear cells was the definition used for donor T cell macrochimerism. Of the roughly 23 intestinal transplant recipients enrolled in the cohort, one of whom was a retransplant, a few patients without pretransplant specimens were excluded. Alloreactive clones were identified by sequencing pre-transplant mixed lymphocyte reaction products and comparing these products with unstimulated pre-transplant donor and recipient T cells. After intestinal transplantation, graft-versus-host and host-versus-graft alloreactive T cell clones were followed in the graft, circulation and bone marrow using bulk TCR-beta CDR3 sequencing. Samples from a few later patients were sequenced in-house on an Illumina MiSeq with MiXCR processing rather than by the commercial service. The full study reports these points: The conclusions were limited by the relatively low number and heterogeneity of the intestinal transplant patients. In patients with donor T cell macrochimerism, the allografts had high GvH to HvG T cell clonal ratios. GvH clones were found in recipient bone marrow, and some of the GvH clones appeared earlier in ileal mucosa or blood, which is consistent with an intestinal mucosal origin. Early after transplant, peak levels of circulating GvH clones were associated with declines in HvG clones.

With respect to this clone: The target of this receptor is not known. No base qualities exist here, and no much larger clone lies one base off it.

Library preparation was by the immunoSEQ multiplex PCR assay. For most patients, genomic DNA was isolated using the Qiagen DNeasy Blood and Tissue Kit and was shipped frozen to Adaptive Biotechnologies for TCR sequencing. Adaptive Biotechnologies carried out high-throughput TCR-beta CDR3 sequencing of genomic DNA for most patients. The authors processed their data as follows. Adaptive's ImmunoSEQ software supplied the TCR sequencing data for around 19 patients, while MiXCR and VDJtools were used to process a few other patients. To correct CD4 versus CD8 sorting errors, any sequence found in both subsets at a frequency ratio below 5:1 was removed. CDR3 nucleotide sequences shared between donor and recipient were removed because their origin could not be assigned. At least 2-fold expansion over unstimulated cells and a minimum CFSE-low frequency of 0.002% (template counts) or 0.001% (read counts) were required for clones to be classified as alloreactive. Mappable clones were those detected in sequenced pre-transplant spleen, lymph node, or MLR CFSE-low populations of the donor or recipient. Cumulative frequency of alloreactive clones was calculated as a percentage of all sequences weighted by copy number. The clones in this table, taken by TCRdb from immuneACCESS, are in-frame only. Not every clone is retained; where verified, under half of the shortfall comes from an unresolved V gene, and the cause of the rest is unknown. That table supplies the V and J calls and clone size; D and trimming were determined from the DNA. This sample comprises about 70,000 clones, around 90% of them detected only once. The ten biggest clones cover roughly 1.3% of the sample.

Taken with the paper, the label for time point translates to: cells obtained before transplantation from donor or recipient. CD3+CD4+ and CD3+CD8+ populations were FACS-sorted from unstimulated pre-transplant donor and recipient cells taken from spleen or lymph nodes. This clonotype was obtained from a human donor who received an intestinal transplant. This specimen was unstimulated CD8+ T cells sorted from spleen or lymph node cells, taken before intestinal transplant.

The DNA sequence reads TGCGCCAGCAGCCAAGATGCGATTTCACCCCTCCACTTT. This encodes CASSQDAISPLHF. This receptor chain uses TRBV4-1 and TRBJ1-6, with the identity of the D gene unclear. The CDR3 sequence holds 13 residues, the cysteine and phenylalanine included. The DNA shown is the 39-base CDR3, in frame from base 1. CDR1 and CDR2 are drawn from the germline V gene: MGHRA, YSYEKL. Trimming removed 0 bases from V and 9 bases from J, leaving 6 bases between the germline ends.